The clone carrying this TCR beta chain was counted many times. This sample includes further DNA sequences coding for the same CDR3. The data stem from a study of metastatic and nonmetastatic thyroid tumors. TCRdb re-analyzed the PCR reads using MiXCR. This table has more than 20,000 clones, about 17% appearing once. All patients reached thyroid surgery having received no treatment beforehand. CDR1 is KGHSH, CDR2 LQKENI, per germline. Trimming left V 2 bases short and J 1 base short, with 5 bases between. This CDR3 contains 13 residues. This sequence originates from a male donor with papillary thyroid cancer or a benign thyroid nodule (not recorded which). Some clones in this sample may be carry-over from other donors' samples. The specimen was adjacent normal tissue. The chain couples TRBV18 to TRBJ1-2; a possible D gene is TRBD1 (5 bases). CDR3 DNA: TGTGCCAGCTCACCAGACAGTAACTATGGCTACACCTTC. Translation: CASSPDSNYGYTF.